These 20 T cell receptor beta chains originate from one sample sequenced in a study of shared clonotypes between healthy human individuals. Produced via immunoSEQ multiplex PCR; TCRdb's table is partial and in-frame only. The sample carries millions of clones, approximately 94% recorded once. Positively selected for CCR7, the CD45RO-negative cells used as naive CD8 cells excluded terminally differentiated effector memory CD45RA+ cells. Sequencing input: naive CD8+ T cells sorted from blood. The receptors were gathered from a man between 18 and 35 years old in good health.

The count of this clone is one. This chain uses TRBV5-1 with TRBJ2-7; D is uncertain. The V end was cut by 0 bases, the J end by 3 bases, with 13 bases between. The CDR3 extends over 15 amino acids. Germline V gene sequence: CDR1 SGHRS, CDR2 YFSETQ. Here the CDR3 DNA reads TGCGCCAGCAGCTTGGAATCCGGACCGCTCTACGAGCAGTACTTC. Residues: CASSLESGPLYEQYF.

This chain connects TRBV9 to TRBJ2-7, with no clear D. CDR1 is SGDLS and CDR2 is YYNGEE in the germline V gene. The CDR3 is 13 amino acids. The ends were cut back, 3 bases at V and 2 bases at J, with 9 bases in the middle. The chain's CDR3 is CASSAHPAYEQYF. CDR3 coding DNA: TGTGCCAGCAGCGCCCACCCCGCCTACGAGCAGTACTTC.

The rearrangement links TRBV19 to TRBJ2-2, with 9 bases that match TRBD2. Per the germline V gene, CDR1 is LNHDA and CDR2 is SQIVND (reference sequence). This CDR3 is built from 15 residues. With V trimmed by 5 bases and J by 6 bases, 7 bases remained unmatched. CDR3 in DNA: TGTGCCAGTAGTCGATTAGCGGGGGTTCCCGGGGAGCTGTTTTTT. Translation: CASSRLAGVPGELFF. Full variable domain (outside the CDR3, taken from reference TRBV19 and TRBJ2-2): DGGITQSPKYLFRKEGQNVTLSCEQNLNHDAMYWYRQDPGQGLRLIYYSQIVNDFQKGDIAEGYSVSREKKESFPLTVTSAQKNPTAFYLCASSRLAGVPGELFFGEGSRLTVL.

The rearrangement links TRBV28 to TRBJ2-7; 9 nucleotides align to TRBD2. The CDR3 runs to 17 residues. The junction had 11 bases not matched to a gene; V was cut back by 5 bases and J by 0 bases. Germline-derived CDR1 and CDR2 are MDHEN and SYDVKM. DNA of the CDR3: TGTGCCAGCAGTACCCCAGGACTAGCGAGGAACTCCTACGAGCAGTACTTC. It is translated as CASSTPGLARNSYEQYF.

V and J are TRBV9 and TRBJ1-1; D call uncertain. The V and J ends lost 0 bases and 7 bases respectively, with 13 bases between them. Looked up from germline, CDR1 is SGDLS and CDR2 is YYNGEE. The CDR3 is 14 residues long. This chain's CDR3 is CASSVGRLAGEAFF. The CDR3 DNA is TGTGCCAGCAGCGTAGGGAGGTTGGCCGGTGAAGCTTTCTTT.

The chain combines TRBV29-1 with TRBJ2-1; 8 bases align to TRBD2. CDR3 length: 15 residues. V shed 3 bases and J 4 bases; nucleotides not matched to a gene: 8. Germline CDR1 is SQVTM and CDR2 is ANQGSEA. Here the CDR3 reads CSVEGRASGYNEQFF. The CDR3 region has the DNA TGCAGCGTTGAGGGTCGGGCTAGCGGGTACAATGAGCAGTTCTTC.

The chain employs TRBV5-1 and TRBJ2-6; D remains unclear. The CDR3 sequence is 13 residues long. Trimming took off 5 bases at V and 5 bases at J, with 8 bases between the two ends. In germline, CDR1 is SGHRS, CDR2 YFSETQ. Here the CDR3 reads CASRGQWANVLTF. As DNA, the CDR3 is TGCGCCAGCAGGGGTCAGTGGGCCAACGTCCTGACTTTC.

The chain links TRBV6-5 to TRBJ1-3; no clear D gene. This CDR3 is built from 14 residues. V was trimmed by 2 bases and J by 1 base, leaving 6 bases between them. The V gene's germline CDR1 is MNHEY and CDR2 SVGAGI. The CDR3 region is CASSYEPSGNTIYF. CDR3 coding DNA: TGTGCCAGCAGTTACGAACCGTCTGGAAACACCATATATTTT.

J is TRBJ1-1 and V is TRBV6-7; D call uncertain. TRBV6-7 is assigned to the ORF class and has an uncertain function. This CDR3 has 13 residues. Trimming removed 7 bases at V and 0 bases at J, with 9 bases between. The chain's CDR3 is CASIQTLNTEAFF. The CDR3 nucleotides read TGTGCCAGCATTCAAACGCTGAACACTGAAGCTTTCTTT.

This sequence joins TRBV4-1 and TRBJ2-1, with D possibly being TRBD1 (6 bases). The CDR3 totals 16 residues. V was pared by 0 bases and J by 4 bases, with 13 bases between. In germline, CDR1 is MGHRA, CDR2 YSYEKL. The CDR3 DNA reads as TGCGCCAGCAGCCAAGATGAGAAGGGGGAGTACAATGAGCAGTTCTTC. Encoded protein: CASSQDEKGEYNEQFF.

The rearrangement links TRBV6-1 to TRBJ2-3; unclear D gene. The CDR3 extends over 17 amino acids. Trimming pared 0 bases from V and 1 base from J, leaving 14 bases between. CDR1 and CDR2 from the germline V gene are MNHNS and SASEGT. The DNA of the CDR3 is TGTGCCAGCAGTGAAGCGCTTTTGGATTGGGGCACAGATACGCAGTATTTT. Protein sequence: CASSEALLDWGTDTQYF.

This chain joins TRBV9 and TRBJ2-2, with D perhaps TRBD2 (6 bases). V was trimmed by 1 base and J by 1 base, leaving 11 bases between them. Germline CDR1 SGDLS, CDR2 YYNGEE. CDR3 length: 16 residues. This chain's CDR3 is CASSVSPGENTGELFF. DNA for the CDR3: TGTGCCAGCAGCGTATCCCCGGGAGAGAACACCGGGGAGCTGTTTTTT.

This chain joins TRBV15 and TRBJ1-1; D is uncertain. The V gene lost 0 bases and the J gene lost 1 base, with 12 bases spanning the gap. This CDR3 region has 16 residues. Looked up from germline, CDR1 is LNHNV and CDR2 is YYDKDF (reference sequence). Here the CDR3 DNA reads TGTGCCACCAGCAGAGATATTGGGTCACAGAACACTGAAGCTTTCTTT. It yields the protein CATSRDIGSQNTEAFF.

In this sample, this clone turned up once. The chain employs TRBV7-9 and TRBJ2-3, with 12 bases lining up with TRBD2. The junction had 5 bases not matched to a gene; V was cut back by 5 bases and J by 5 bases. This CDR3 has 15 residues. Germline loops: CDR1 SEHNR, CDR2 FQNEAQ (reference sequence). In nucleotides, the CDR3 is TGTGCCAGCAGCCCGACTAGCGGGAGAATAGATACGCAGTATTTT. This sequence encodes CASSPTSGRIDTQYF.

For the CDR3, the DNA is TGTGCCAGCAGCTTATCCTACGAATATCCCCAGGGACAACTGTTTTTT. The encoded protein is CASSLSYEYPQGQLFF. The chain recombines TRBV7-9 with TRBJ1-4; tentatively, D is TRBD1 (5 bases). CDR3 length equals 16 residues. Trimming cost V 2 bases and J 12 bases, with 22 bases left between them. CDR1 and CDR2 (germline): SEHNR, FQNEAQ (reference sequence).

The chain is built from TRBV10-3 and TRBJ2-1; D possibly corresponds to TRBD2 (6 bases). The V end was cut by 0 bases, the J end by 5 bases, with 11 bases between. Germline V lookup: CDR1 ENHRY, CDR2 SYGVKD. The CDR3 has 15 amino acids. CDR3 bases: TGTGCCATCAGTGAGTCTGGAGGGGTCGACAATGAGCAGTTCTTC. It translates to CAISESGGVDNEQFF.

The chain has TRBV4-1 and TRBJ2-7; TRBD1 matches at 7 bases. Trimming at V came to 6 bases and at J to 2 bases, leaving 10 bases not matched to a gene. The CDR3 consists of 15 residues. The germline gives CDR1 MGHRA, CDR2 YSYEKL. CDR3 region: CASSSTGVGTYEQYF. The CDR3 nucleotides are TGCGCCAGCAGTTCCACAGGGGTGGGGACCTACGAGCAGTACTTC.

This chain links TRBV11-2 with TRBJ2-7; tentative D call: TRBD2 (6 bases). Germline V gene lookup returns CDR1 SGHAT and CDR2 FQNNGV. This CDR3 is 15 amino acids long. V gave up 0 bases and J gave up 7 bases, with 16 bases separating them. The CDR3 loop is CASSLDQYRGKEQYF. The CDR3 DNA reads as TGTGCCAGCAGCTTAGATCAATACCGGGGGAAAGAGCAGTACTTC.

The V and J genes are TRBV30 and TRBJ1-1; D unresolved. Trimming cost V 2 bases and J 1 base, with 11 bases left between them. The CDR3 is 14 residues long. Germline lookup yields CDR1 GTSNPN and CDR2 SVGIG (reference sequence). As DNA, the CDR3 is TGTGCCTGGAGTATTTTGTCGGAGAACACTGAAGCTTTCTTT. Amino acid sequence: CAWSILSENTEAFF.

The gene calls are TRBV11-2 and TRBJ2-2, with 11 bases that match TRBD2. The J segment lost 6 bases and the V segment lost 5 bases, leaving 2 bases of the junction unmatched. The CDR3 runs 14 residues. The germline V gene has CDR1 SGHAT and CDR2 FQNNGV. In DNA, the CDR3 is TGTGCCAGCAGCAGACTAGCGGGATCCGGGGAGCTGTTTTTT. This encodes CASSRLAGSGELFF.